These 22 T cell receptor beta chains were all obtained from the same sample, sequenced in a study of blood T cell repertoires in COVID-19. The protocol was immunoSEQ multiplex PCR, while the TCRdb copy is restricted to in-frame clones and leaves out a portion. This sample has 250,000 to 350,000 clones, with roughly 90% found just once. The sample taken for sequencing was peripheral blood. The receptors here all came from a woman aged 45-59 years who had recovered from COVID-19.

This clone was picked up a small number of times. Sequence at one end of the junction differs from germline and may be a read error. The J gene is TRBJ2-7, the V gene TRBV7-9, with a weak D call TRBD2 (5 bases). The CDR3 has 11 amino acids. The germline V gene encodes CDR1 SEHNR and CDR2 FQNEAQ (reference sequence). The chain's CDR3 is CASSDSRAVLF. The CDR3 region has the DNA TGTGCCAGCAGCGATTCACGAGCGGTCCTCTTC. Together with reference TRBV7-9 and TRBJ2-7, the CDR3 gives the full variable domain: DTGVSQNPRHKITKRGQNVTFRCDPISEHNRLYWYRQTLGQGPEFLTYFQNEAQLEKSRLLSDRFSAERPKGSFSTLEIQRTEQGDSAMYLCASSDSRAVLFGPGTRLTVT.

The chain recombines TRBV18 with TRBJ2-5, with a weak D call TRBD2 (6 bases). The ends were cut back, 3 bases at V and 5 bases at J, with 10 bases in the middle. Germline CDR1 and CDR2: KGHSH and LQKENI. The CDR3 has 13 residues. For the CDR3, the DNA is TGTGCCAGCTCACCTGCGGGGAGGGAGACCCAGTACTTC. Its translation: CASSPAGRETQYF.

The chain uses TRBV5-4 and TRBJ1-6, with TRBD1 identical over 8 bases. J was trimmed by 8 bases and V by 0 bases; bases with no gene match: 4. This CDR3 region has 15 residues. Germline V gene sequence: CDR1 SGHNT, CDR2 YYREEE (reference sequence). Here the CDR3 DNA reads TGTGCCAGCAGCTTGGAGGACAGGGTACATTCACCCCTCCACTTT. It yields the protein CASSLEDRVHSPLHF.

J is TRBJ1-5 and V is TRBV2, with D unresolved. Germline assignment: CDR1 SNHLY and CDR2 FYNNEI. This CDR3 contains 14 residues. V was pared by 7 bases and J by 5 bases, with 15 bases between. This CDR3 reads CASTPAGSYQPQHF. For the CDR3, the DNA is TGTGCCAGCACCCCTGCGGGTAGTTATCAGCCCCAGCATTTT.

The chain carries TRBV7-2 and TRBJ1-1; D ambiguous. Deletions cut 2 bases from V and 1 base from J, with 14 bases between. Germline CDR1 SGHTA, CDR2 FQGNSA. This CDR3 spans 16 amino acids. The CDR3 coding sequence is TGTGCCAGCAGCTTACGGCGAACCGGGAAGAACACTGAAGCTTTCTTT. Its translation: CASSLRRTGKNTEAFF.

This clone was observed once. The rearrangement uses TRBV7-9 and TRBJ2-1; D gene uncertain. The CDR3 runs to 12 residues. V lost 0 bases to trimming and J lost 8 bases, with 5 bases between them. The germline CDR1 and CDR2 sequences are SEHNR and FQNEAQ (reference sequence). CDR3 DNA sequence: TGTGCCAGCAGCTTAGCGGGCTATGAGCAGTTCTTC. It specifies CASSLAGYEQFF.

The CDR3 protein is CASSLDTGQRPAFF. The CDR3 region has the DNA TGTGCCAGCAGCTTAGATACGGGACAGAGGCCCGCTTTCTTT. V and J are TRBV11-2 and TRBJ1-1; TRBD1 aligns across 7 bases. Germline loops: CDR1 SGHAT, CDR2 FQNNGV. The CDR3 covers 14 residues. The V segment lost 0 bases and the J segment 11 bases; nucleotides outside the gene matches: 9.

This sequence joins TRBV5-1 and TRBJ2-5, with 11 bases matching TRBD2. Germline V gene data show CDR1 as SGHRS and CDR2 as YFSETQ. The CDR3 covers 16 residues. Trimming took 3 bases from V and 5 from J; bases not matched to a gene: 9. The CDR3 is CASSSGLAVRSETQYF. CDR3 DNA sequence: TGCGCCAGCAGCTCGGGACTAGCGGTTAGGTCGGAGACCCAGTACTTC.

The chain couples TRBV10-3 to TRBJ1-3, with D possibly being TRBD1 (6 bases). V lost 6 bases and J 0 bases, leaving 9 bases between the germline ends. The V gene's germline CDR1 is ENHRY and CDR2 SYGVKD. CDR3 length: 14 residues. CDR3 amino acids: CAIRIGGSGNTIYF. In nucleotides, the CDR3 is TGTGCCATCAGGATAGGGGGCTCTGGAAACACCATATATTTT.

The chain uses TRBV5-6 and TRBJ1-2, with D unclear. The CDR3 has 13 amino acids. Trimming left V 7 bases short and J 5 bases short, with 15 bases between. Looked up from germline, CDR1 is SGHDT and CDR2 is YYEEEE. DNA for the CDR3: TGTGCCAGCGGGGAGGACTCAGCTTATGGCTACACCTTC. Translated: CASGEDSAYGYTF.

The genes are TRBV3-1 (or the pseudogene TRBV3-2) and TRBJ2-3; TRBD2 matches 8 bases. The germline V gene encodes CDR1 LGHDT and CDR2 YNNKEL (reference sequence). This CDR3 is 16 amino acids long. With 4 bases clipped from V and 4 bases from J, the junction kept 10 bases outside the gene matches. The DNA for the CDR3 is TGTGCCAGCAGCCTAGAACTAGCGGCCAGGGCAGATACGCAGTATTTT. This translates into CASSLELAARADTQYF.

This CDR3 reads CASSGTGTGNYGYTF. CDR3 sequence (DNA): TGTGCCAGCAGTGGAACCGGGACAGGGAACTATGGCTACACCTTC. The chain carries TRBV27 and TRBJ1-2, with TRBD1 matching 9 bases. Trimming cost V 5 bases and J 2 bases; bases outside gene matches: 6. Germline CDR1 is MNHEY and CDR2 is SMNVEV (reference sequence). The CDR3 totals 15 residues.

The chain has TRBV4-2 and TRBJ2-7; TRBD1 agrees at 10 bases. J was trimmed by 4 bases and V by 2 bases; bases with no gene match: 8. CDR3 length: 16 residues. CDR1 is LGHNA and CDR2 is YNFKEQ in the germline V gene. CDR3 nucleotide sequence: TGTGCCAGCAGCCAAAGGGCCGGGACAGGGGTGTACGAGCAGTACTTC. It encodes CASSQRAGTGVYEQYF.

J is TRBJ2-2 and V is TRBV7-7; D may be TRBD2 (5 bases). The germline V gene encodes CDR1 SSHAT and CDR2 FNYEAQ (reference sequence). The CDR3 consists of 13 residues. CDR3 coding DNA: TGTGCTGTCCAAGTTCGGGGTGGTCGGGAGCTGTTTTTT. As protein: CAVQVRGGRELFF.

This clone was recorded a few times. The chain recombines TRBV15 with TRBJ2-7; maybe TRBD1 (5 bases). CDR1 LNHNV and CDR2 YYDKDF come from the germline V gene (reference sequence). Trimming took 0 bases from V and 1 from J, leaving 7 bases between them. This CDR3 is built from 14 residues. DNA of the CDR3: TGTGCCACCAGCAGAGAGACAGCTTCCTACGAGCAGTACTTC. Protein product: CATSRETASYEQYF. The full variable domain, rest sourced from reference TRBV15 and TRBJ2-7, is DAMVIQNPRYQVTQFGKPVTLSCSQTLNHNVMYWYQQKSSQAPKLLFHYYDKDFNNEADTPDNFQSRRPNTSFCFLDIRSPGLGDTAMYLCATSRETASYEQYFGPGTRLTVT.

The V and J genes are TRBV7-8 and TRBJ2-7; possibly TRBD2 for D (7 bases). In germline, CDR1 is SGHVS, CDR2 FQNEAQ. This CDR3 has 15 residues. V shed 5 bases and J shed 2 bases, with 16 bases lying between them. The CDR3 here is CASSPRSGGPYEQYF. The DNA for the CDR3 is TGTGCCAGCAGCCCCCGATCGGGGGGCCCCTACGAGCAGTACTTC.

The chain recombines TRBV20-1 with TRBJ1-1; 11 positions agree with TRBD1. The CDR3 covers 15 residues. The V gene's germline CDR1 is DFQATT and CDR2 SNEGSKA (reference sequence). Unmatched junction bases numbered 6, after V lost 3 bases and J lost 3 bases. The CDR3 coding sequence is TGCAGTGCTAGTGGGCGGGGACAGGGGGACACTGAAGCTTTCTTT. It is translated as CSASGRGQGDTEAFF.

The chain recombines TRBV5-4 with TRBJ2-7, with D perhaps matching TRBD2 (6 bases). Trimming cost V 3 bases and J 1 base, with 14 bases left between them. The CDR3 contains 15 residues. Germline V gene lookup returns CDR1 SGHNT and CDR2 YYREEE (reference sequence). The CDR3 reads CASSYGEVGSYEQYF. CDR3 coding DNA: TGTGCCAGCAGCTACGGGGAGGTCGGTTCCTACGAGCAGTACTTC. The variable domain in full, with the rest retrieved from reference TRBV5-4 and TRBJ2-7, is ETGVTQSPTHLIKTRGQQVTLRCSSQSGHNTVSWYQQALGQGPQFIFQYYREEENGRGNFPPRFSGLQFPNYSSELNVNALELDDSALYLCASSYGEVGSYEQYFGPGTRLTVT.

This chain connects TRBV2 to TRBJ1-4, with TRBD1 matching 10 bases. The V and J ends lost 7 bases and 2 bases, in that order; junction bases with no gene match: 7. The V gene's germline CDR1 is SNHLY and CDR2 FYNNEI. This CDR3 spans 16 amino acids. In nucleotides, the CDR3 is TGTGCCAGCAAGACAGGGGGCGCGAGGACTAATGAAAAACTGTTTTTT. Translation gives CASKTGGARTNEKLFF.

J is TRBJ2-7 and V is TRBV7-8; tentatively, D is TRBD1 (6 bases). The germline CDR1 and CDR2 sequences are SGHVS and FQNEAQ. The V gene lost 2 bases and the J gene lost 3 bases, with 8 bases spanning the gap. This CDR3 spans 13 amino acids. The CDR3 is CASSLNRVYEQYF. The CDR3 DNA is TGTGCCAGCAGCTTAAACAGGGTCTACGAGCAGTACTTC.

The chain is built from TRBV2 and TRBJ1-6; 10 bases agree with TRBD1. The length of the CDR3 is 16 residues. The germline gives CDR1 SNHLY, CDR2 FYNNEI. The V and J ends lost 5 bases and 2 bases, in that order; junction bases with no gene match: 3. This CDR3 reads CASSRDRGTYNSPLHF. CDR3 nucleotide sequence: TGTGCCAGCAGTCGGGACAGGGGCACCTATAATTCACCCCTCCACTTT. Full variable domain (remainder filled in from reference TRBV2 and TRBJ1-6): EPEVTQTPSHQVTQMGQEVILRCVPISNHLYFYWYRQILGQKVEFLVSFYNNEISEKSEIFDDQFSVERPDGSNFTLKIRSTKLEDSAMYFCASSRDRGTYNSPLHFGNGTRLTVT.

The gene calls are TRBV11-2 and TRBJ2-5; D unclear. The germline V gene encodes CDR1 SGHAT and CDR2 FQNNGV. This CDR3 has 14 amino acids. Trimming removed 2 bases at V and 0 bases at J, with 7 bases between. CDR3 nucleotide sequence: TGTGCCAGCAGCTTATCTCCGTACCAAGAGACCCAGTACTTC. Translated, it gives CASSLSPYQETQYF.